Below are 18 T cell receptor beta chains sequenced from a single sample in a study of T cell responses to AZD1222 COVID-19 vaccine. The method was immunoSEQ multiplex PCR; TCRdb's version includes in-frame clones alone and lacks a portion of them. The table shows some 88,000 clones, with less than 95% occurring only once. Specimen: peripheral blood, collected 28 days after the second AZD1222 dose. These receptors originate from an adult who received the AZD1222 COVID-19 vaccine.

This chain uses TRBV6-1 with TRBJ1-2; D is perhaps TRBD1 (5 bases). V lost 7 bases and J 4 bases, leaving 13 bases between the germline ends. The germline CDR1 and CDR2 sequences are MNHNS and SASEGT. This CDR3 spans 13 amino acids. The CDR3: CASTRDGAYGYTF. Written as DNA, the CDR3 is TGTGCCAGCACCCGGGACGGCGCCTATGGCTACACCTTC.

This chain connects TRBV19 to TRBJ1-3; no definite D call. V was cut by 10 bases and J by 4 bases, with 20 bases left in between. This CDR3 is built from 15 residues. Germline CDR1 LNHDA, CDR2 SQIVND (reference sequence). The CDR3, as DNA: TGTGCCACCCTCTTAGGCGGGGTTGGAGGAAACACCATATATTTT. Residues: CATLLGGVGGNTIYF.

The chain uses TRBV28 and TRBJ2-7; D gene uncertain. Per the germline V gene, CDR1 is MDHEN and CDR2 is SYDVKM. The CDR3 has 11 residues. The ends were cut back, 6 bases at V and 6 bases at J, with 9 bases in the middle. The CDR3 nucleotides are TGTGCCAGCAGGTCCTTGGGCGAGCAGTACTTC. Translated, it gives CASRSLGEQYF.

The rearrangement uses TRBV7-2 and TRBJ1-1; 7 bases line up with TRBD1. Germline V lookup: CDR1 SGHTA, CDR2 FQGNSA. The CDR3 runs to 13 residues. Germline trimming cut 4 bases from V and 4 bases from J; bases unmatched to any gene: 3. DNA of the CDR3: TGTGCCAGCAGCTACCAGGGGGGCACTGAAGCTTTCTTT. It encodes CASSYQGGTEAFF.

The sample holds one count of this clone. The V gene is TRBV5-1, the J gene TRBJ2-5, with 11 positions matching TRBD2. The CDR3 sequence is 18 residues long. The ends lost 4 bases at V and 0 bases at J; junction bases unmatched: 11. CDR1 and CDR2 (germline): SGHRS, YFSETQ. The CDR3 region has the DNA TGCGCCAGCAGCCTGCGACCCCCTAGCGGGGGGAACCAAGAGACCCAGTACTTC. Translating gives CASSLRPPSGGNQETQYF.

This chain connects TRBV23-1 to TRBJ1-5; 7 bases are shared with TRBD1. Being an ORF, TRBV23-1 has a function that is uncertain. Losses at the gene ends were 0 bases for V and 1 base for J; bases not matched to a gene: 12. This CDR3 region has 19 residues. CDR3 nucleotide sequence: TGCGCCAGCAGTCAATCCTCTACCGACAGGGATCAGAGCAATCAGCCCCAGCATTTT. Its translation is CASSQSSTDRDQSNQPQHF.

The gene calls are TRBV5-1 and TRBJ2-7; 8 nucleotides line up with TRBD2. The V gene end was trimmed by 0 bases and the J gene end by 3 bases; junction bases not matched to a gene: 8. The germline CDR1 and CDR2 sequences are SGHRS and YFSETQ. The CDR3 is 16 amino acids. DNA of the CDR3: TGCGCCAGCAGCTTGGATTTAGCGGGGACCAACTACGAGCAGTACTTC. Its protein is CASSLDLAGTNYEQYF.

In its sample, this clone was seen a few times. This sequence joins TRBV7-9 and TRBJ1-2; D might be TRBD1 (6 bases). Germline CDR1 SEHNR, CDR2 FQNEAQ (reference sequence). V gave up 6 bases and J gave up 3 bases, with 11 bases separating them. The CDR3 totals 13 residues. CDR3 sequence (DNA): TGTGCCAGCAGTTACAGGGAGGACTATGGCTACACCTTC. Its translation is CASSYREDYGYTF.

This rearrangement joins TRBV15 to TRBJ2-1, with D possibly matching TRBD1 (6 bases). The germline gives CDR1 LNHNV, CDR2 YYDKDF (reference sequence). CDR3 length: 17 amino acids. Trimming removed 0 bases at V and 3 bases at J, with 15 bases between. For the CDR3, the DNA is TGTGCCACCAGCAGAGAAGTTCCAGGGGCCCTCTACAATGAGCAGTTCTTC. Translated: CATSREVPGALYNEQFF.

V is TRBV7-2 and J is TRBJ1-4; D gene unclear. The CDR3 length is 11 residues. Germline values: CDR1 SGHTA, CDR2 FQGNSA. Trimming took off 0 bases at V and 11 bases at J, with 4 bases between the two ends. Here the CDR3 reads CASSLAGKLFF. In DNA form, the CDR3 reads TGTGCCAGCAGCTTAGCGGGGAAACTGTTTTTT.

This rearrangement joins TRBV4-3 to TRBJ2-3; TRBD2 aligns across 9 bases. The CDR3 is 15 amino acids. The trim removed 3 bases at V and 4 bases at J, leaving 5 bases unmatched. Germline V gene sequence: CDR1 LGHNA, CDR2 YSLEER. CDR3 nucleotides: TGCGCCAGCAGCCAGAGGGGACTAGCAGCAGATACGCAGTATTTT. Its translation: CASSQRGLAADTQYF.

The V call is TRBV9, the J call TRBJ1-2; 9 bases map to TRBD1. The V segment lost 0 bases and the J segment 2 bases; nucleotides outside the gene matches: 2. CDR1 is SGDLS, CDR2 YYNGEE, per germline. The CDR3 length is 15 residues. DNA of the CDR3: TGTGCCAGCAGCGTAGTCGGGACAGGGAACTATGGCTACACCTTC. Translating it yields CASSVVGTGNYGYTF.

The chain recombines TRBV7-9 with TRBJ1-1, with 7 positions matching TRBD1. This CDR3 has 13 residues. V shed 5 bases and J 4 bases; nucleotides not matched to a gene: 4. Germline loops: CDR1 SEHNR, CDR2 FQNEAQ (reference sequence). CDR3 DNA: TGTGCCAGCAGCATTCAGGGGGGCACTGAAGCTTTCTTT. This translates into CASSIQGGTEAFF.

The chain links TRBV27 to TRBJ1-5; TRBD1 agrees at 9 bases. The CDR3 contains 14 residues. J was trimmed by 4 bases and V by 5 bases; bases with no gene match: 3. Germline CDR1 reads MNHEY; CDR2 reads SMNVEV (reference sequence). CDR3 loop: CASSPGQGNQPQHF. CDR3 in DNA: TGTGCCAGCAGTCCCGGACAGGGGAATCAGCCCCAGCATTTT.

This rearrangement joins TRBV12-5 to TRBJ1-1; D is ambiguous. Trimming removed 6 bases at V and 3 bases at J, with 11 bases between. CDR3 length: 13 residues. CDR1 and CDR2 (germline): LGHNT, FRNRAP. The CDR3 reads CASGHGEDTEAFF. In DNA form, the CDR3 reads TGTGCTAGTGGCCACGGGGAGGACACTGAAGCTTTCTTT.

The chain's CDR3 is CASSPRGGLNTDTQYF. The CDR3 bases are TGTGCCAGCTCACCACGGGGGGGCCTGAACACAGATACGCAGTATTTT. The rearrangement joins TRBV18 to TRBJ2-3; possibly TRBD2 for D (7 bases). CDR3 size: 16 residues. Germline V CDR1 and CDR2: KGHSH, LQKENI. The V and J ends lost 1 base and 2 bases respectively, with 13 bases between them.

The J gene is TRBJ1-6, the V gene TRBV5-1, with D possibly TRBD1 on 5 matching bases. There are 18 residues in the CDR3. V was pared by 2 bases and J by 0 bases, with 15 bases between. Germline V gives CDR1 SGHRS, CDR2 YFSETQ. CDR3 amino acids: CASSFLRGGSSYNSPLHF. The CDR3 bases are TGCGCCAGCAGCTTTTTACGGGGCGGTAGCTCCTATAATTCACCCCTCCACTTT.

This chain joins TRBV10-3 and TRBJ2-5, with unresolved D. The ends were cut back, 10 bases at V and 1 base at J, with 10 bases in the middle. Germline CDR1 reads ENHRY; CDR2 reads SYGVKD. The CDR3 contains 12 residues. CDR3 sequence: CASATGQETQYF. The CDR3 region has the DNA TGTGCCAGCGCCACCGGCCAAGAGACCCAGTACTTC.